This TCR beta chain was sequenced for a study of cytomegalovirus exposure and HLA in healthy donors. A word on this clone: Its antigen is unknown.

CDR1 is SQVTM and CDR2 is ANQGSEA in the germline V gene. The CDR3 is 13 amino acids. Study-wide results and limits: A later analysis reportedly identified an Asian-associated ancestry cluster as carrying fewer N-insertions than the roughly 670-donor mean.

Researchers ran the PCR with 60 Vbeta and 13 Jbeta primers. TCRdb's table, derived via immunoSEQ multiplex PCR, lists solely in-frame clones and lacks some. The table includes 150,000 to 200,000 clones, roughly 84% detected once. The TCR was taken from a man between 18 and 35 years old in good health and CMV-seropositive. The chain recombines TRBV29-1 with TRBJ2-5, with 10 bases fitting TRBD2. The DNA matches TRBJ2-7 better at its end, which makes the J call doubtful. Sequencing was done on a sample of PBMCs. For the CDR3, the DNA is TGCAGCGTTCGACTAGCGGGCACCTACGAGCAGTACTTC. Its translation: CSVRLAGTYEQYF.